This T cell receptor beta chain was profiled in a study of shared clonotypes between healthy human individuals. Sequencing was performed with immunoSEQ multiplex PCR; in TCRdb, only in-frame clones are kept and a portion is missing. The repertoire includes approximately 1.4 million clones, 95% to 99% of them detected once, and about 0.45% sits in the top ten. General study findings and limits: The donor pool, a small one, limited the genetic and exposure-history diversity represented.

As to this clone: Its cognate antigen is unknown.

The germline gives CDR1 LGHNA, CDR2 YNFKEQ. V dropped 2 bases and J dropped 2; count of bases not matched to a gene: 4. This CDR3 is 16 amino acids long. The chain links TRBV4-2 to TRBJ1-5; 9 bases map to TRBD1. The clonotype comes from a man aged 25 to 40 in good health. Material: naive CD4+ T cells sorted from blood. Subset noted: CD45RA+ positively selected. CDR3 nucleotide sequence: TGTGCCAGCAGCCAATCGGGACAGGGTCGCAATCAGCCCCAGCATTTT. It yields the protein CASSQSGQGRNQPQHF.